The next 19 T cell receptor beta chains were all read from a single sample in a study of follicular helper T cells after annual influenza vaccination. Time point described: 2014-2015 season, 7 days after vaccination. Sequencing used immunoSEQ multiplex PCR; TCRdb keeps in-frame clones, though not all of them. The data contain 9,000 to 13,000 clones, about 80% of them singletons. This specimen was CXCR5- memory CD4+ T cells sorted from blood, taken 7 days after influenza vaccination. The origin of the receptors is an adult who received the influenza vaccine.

In its sample, this clone was seen once. This chain joins TRBV19 and TRBJ1-6, with a possible D match to TRBD1 (5 bases). The CDR3 is made up of 14 amino acids. With 7 bases removed from V and 5 bases from J, the gap between germline ends came to 12 bases. Germline V CDR1 and CDR2: LNHDA, SQIVND (reference sequence). The CDR3: CASTITGDNSPLHF. In DNA, the CDR3 is TGTGCCAGTACCATAACAGGAGATAATTCACCCCTCCACTTT. Based on the CDR3 plus reference TRBV19 and TRBJ1-6, the full variable domain is DGGITQSPKYLFRKEGQNVTLSCEQNLNHDAMYWYRQDPGQGLRLIYYSQIVNDFQKGDIAEGYSVSREKKESFPLTVTSAQKNPTAFYLCASTITGDNSPLHFGNGTRLTVT.

This chain joins TRBV28 and TRBJ2-1; 9 bases fit TRBD2. Unmatched junction bases numbered 20, after V lost 6 bases and J lost 8 bases. Germline values: CDR1 MDHEN, CDR2 SYDVKM. This CDR3 is built from 18 residues. CDR3 coding DNA: TGTGCCAGCAGGGCTATGGGGGGACTAGCAGGGCGGCGGGATGAGCAGTTCTTC. Protein: CASRAMGGLAGRRDEQFF. The full variable domain, rest sourced from reference TRBV28 and TRBJ2-1, is DVKVTQSSRYLVKRTGEKVFLECVQDMDHENMFWYRQDPGLGLRLIYFSYDVKMKEKGDIPEGYSVSREKKERFSLILESASTNQTSMYLCASRAMGGLAGRRDEQFFGPGTRLTVL.

The chain carries TRBV7-3 and TRBJ2-2; 10 bases align to TRBD2. V dropped 4 bases and J dropped 5; count of bases not matched to a gene: 4. The CDR3 spans 15 residues. Germline V CDR1 and CDR2: SGHTA, FQGTGA. CDR3 residues: CASSSSSGGTGELFF. CDR3 coding DNA: TGTGCCAGCAGCTCCTCTAGCGGGGGAACCGGGGAGCTGTTTTTT.

The chain is built from TRBV28 and TRBJ1-1; D call uncertain. There are 14 residues in the CDR3. CDR1 and CDR2 from the germline V gene are MDHEN and SYDVKM. Trimming removed 2 bases from V and 1 base from J, with 8 bases in between. CDR3 DNA: TGTGCCAGCAGTTTAGCAGAACCGAACACTGAAGCTTTCTTT. This encodes CASSLAEPNTEAFF. Together with reference TRBV28 and TRBJ1-1, the CDR3 gives the full variable domain: DVKVTQSSRYLVKRTGEKVFLECVQDMDHENMFWYRQDPGLGLRLIYFSYDVKMKEKGDIPEGYSVSREKKERFSLILESASTNQTSMYLCASSLAEPNTEAFFGQGTRLTVV.

The V call is TRBV5-5, the J call TRBJ2-7, with D uncertain. Trimming removed 0 bases from V and 2 bases from J, with 9 bases in between. Germline CDR1 is SGHKS and CDR2 is YYEKEE (reference sequence). The CDR3 spans 14 residues. The CDR3 DNA reads as TGTGCCAGCAGCTTGGCCGGCGGTCCCTACGAGCAGTACTTC. Residues: CASSLAGGPYEQYF. Full variable domain (missing parts from reference TRBV5-5 and TRBJ2-7): DAGVTQSPTHLIKTRGQQVTLRCSPISGHKSVSWYQQVLGQGPQFIFQYYEKEERGRGNFPDRFSARQFPNYSSELNVNALLLGDSALYLCASSLAGGPYEQYFGPGTRLTVT.

The chain is built from TRBV19 and TRBJ2-2; the D gene is possibly TRBD1 (6 bases). Germline lookup yields CDR1 LNHDA and CDR2 SQIVND (reference sequence). V was cut by 1 base and J by 4 bases, with 7 bases left in between. The length of the CDR3 is 14 residues. CDR3 sequence (DNA): TGTGCCAGTAGTATAGCACAGGGCACCGGGGAGCTGTTTTTT. Its protein is CASSIAQGTGELFF. Full variable domain (missing parts from reference TRBV19 and TRBJ2-2): DGGITQSPKYLFRKEGQNVTLSCEQNLNHDAMYWYRQDPGQGLRLIYYSQIVNDFQKGDIAEGYSVSREKKESFPLTVTSAQKNPTAFYLCASSIAQGTGELFFGEGSRLTVL.

This clone has a handful of counts. The rearrangement uses TRBV5-4 and TRBJ2-7; 7 nucleotides line up with TRBD1. V dropped 4 bases and J dropped 3; count of bases not matched to a gene: 10. Germline CDR1 reads SGHNT; CDR2 reads YYREEE (reference sequence). The CDR3 has 15 amino acids. The CDR3 reads CASSHAGQAIYEQYF. The CDR3 DNA reads TGTGCCAGCAGCCACGCCGGACAGGCGATCTACGAGCAGTACTTC.

The rearrangement joins TRBV4-3 to TRBJ1-2; maybe TRBD1 (6 bases). Germline CDR1 and CDR2: LGHNA and YSLEER. V lost 7 bases, J lost 2 bases, and 26 bases lay in between. The CDR3 contains 18 residues. The CDR3 coding sequence is TGCGCCAGCACCTACCTGGGGTATGCGCGGGGGCGCAACTATGGCTACACCTTC. It codes for CASTYLGYARGRNYGYTF.

CDR3 in amino acids: CASSLGTGGHSAMYQETQYF. Written as DNA, the CDR3 is TGTGCCAGCAGCCTCGGGACAGGAGGCCACTCGGCGATGTACCAAGAGACCCAGTACTTC. V and J are TRBV9 and TRBJ2-5, with 8 bases matching TRBD1. The CDR3 covers 20 residues. J lost 0 bases, V lost 4 bases, and 20 bases had no gene match. Germline lookup yields CDR1 SGDLS and CDR2 YYNGEE.

A few counts support this clone. The chain recombines TRBV7-8 with TRBJ1-6; D is unclear. The CDR3 has 15 residues. V was trimmed by 5 bases and J by 7 bases, leaving 15 bases between them. Per the germline V gene, CDR1 is SGHVS and CDR2 is FQNEAQ. This CDR3 reads CASSPKAYLNSPLHF. The CDR3, as DNA: TGTGCCAGCAGCCCAAAGGCGTATCTAAATTCACCCCTCCACTTT.

The chain combines TRBV2 with TRBJ2-7; possibly TRBD1 for D (6 bases). V was trimmed by 3 bases and J by 3 bases, leaving 12 bases between them. The CDR3 contains 14 residues. Germline V gene lookup returns CDR1 SNHLY and CDR2 FYNNEI. CDR3: CASSDAQGYYEQYF. In nucleotides, the CDR3 is TGTGCCAGCAGTGACGCACAGGGTTACTACGAGCAGTACTTC.

The chain links TRBV25-1 to TRBJ2-2; D is possibly TRBD1 (5 bases). The V and J ends lost 1 base and 0 bases respectively, with 12 bases between them. The germline V gene has CDR1 MGHDK and CDR2 SYGVNS. The CDR3 sequence is 17 residues long. The CDR3 spells CASSESRAGTNTGELFF. The CDR3 DNA sequence: TGTGCCAGCAGTGAATCTAGGGCAGGGACGAACACCGGGGAGCTGTTTTTT.

This clone appeared a few times. The chain carries TRBV2 and TRBJ2-5; the match to TRBD1 covers 8 bases. V was pared by 8 bases and J by 2 bases, with 4 bases of the junction left unmatched. The V gene's germline CDR1 is SNHLY and CDR2 FYNNEI. This CDR3 is built from 13 residues. The CDR3 bases are TGTGCCAGCCGGACAGGGATACAAGAGACCCAGTACTTC. This codes for CASRTGIQETQYF.

The V and J genes are TRBV12-5 and TRBJ2-2, with TRBD1 identical over 9 bases. Trimming cost V 3 bases and J 2 bases; bases outside gene matches: 4. CDR3 size: 16 residues. Germline loops: CDR1 LGHNT, CDR2 FRNRAP. The CDR3 coding sequence is TGTGCTAGTGGTTTTACAGGGGGCAGAAACACCGGGGAGCTGTTTTTT. This codes for CASGFTGGRNTGELFF.

The chain uses TRBV28 and TRBJ1-4, with 8 bases fitting TRBD1. The CDR3 sequence is 16 residues long. CDR1 and CDR2 (germline): MDHEN, SYDVKM. Unmatched junction bases numbered 18, after V lost 10 bases and J lost 8 bases. The CDR3 bases are TGTGCCACTTCACCGGACAGGGTTTTAGTATTCGAAAAACTGTTTTTT. This gives the protein CATSPDRVLVFEKLFF.

The chain joins TRBV28 to TRBJ1-6; tentatively, D is TRBD1 (5 bases). Between the trimmed V and J ends, which lost 5 bases and 5 bases, there was a span of 16 bases. Per germline, CDR1 MDHEN and CDR2 SYDVKM. The CDR3 spans 16 residues. CDR3 DNA: TGTGCCAGCAGTCACCCCAACCAGGGAGATAATTCACCCCTCCACTTT. Translated, it gives CASSHPNQGDNSPLHF.

V gene TRBV9 combines with J gene TRBJ1-2; maybe TRBD1 (6 bases). CDR3 length: 13 residues. Germline V lookup: CDR1 SGDLS, CDR2 YYNGEE. V shed 0 bases and J shed 4 bases, with 7 bases lying between them. Here the CDR3 reads CASSVEQGYGYTF. The CDR3 coding sequence is TGTGCCAGCAGCGTAGAACAGGGCTATGGCTACACCTTC.

The chain recombines TRBV6-5 with TRBJ2-1, with 7 bases matching TRBD2. The V gene end was trimmed by 0 bases and the J gene end by 4 bases; junction bases not matched to a gene: 6. This CDR3 region has 16 residues. Germline V gene sequence: CDR1 MNHEY, CDR2 SVGAGI. CDR3 sequence (DNA): TGTGCCAGCAGTTACTCCCTAGCGGCGGGGTACAATGAGCAGTTCTTC. The encoded protein is CASSYSLAAGYNEQFF.

The chain employs TRBV30 and TRBJ1-1, with D possibly matching TRBD1 (5 bases). CDR1 and CDR2 (germline): GTSNPN, SVGIG (reference sequence). The CDR3 totals 14 residues. Trimming took 2 bases from V and 1 from J, leaving 11 bases between them. The CDR3 loop is CAWSLSGGNTEAFF. For the CDR3, the DNA is TGTGCCTGGAGTTTGTCCGGGGGGAACACTGAAGCTTTCTTT.